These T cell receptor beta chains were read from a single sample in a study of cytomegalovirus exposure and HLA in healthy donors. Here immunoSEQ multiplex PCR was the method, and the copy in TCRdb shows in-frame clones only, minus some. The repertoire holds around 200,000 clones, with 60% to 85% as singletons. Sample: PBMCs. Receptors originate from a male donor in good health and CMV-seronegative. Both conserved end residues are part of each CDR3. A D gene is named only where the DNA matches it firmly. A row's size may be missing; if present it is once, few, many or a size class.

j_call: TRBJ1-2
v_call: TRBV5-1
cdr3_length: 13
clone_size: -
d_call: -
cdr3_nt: TGCGCCAGCAGCTTGGTTTCGGGGGGCGCCTACACCTTC
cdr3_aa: CASSLVSGGAYTF

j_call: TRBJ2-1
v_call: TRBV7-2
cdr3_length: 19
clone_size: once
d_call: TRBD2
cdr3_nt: TGTGCCAGCAGGACTAGCGGGGCCAAACCGATCCCTATTCACAATGAGCAGTTCTTC
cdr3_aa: CASRTSGAKPIPIHNEQFF

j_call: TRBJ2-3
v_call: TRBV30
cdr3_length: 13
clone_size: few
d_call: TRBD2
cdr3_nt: TGTGCCTTAACTAGCGGGAGTACAGATACGCAGTATTTT
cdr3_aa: CALTSGSTDTQYF

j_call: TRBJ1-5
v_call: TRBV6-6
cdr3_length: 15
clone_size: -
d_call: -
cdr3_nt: TGTGCCAGCAGTTCCACCGGGACACACAATCAGCCCCAGCATTTT
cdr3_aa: CASSSTGTHNQPQHF

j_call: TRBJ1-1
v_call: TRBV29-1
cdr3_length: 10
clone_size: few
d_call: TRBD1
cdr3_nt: TGCAGCGTCGGGGACAGTGGAGCTTTCTTT
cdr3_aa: CSVGDSGAFF

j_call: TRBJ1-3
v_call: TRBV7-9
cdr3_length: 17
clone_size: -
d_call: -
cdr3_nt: TGTGCCAGCAGCTTACTCACCGGGGTCAGCTCTGGAAACACCATATATTTT
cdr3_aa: CASSLLTGVSSGNTIYF

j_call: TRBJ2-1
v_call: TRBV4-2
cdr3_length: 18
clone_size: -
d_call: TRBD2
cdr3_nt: TGTGCCAGCAGCCCCGAGAATAGCGGGAGACCATACTACAATGAGCAGTTCTTC
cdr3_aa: CASSPENSGRPYYNEQFF

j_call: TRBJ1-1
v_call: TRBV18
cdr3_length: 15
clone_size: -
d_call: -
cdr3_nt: TGTGCCAGCTCACCTAATCAGGGTGGAAACACTGAAGCTTTCTTT
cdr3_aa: CASSPNQGGNTEAFF

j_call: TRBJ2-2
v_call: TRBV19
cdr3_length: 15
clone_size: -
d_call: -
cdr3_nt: TGTGCCAGTAGTATAAGAACAGGGTTTTTCGGGGAGCTGTTTTTT
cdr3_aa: CASSIRTGFFGELFF

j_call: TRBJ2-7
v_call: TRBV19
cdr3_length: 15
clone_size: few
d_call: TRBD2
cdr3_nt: TGTGCCAGTAGTCCTAGCGGGGGCCGGACCTACGAGCAGTACTTC
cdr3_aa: CASSPSGGRTYEQYF

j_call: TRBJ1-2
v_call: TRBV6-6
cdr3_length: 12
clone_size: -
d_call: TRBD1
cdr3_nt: TGTGCCAGCAGTCCCTCAAGACAGGGGTACACCTTC
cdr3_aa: CASSPSRQGYTF

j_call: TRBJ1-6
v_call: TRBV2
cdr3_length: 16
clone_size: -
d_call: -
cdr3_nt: TGTGCCAGCAAGCCGGGGAGGGGCGCCTATAATTCACCCCTCCACTTT
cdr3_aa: CASKPGRGAYNSPLHF

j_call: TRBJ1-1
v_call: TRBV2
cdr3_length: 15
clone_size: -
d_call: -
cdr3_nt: TGTGCCAGCAGACCCGACGGGACTGGGAACACTGAAGCTTTCTTT
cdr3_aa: CASRPDGTGNTEAFF

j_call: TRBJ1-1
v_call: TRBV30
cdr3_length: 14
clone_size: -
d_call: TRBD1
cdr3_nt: TGTGCCTGGGACCGGGACAGATCTAACACTGAAGCTTTCTTT
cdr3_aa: CAWDRDRSNTEAFF

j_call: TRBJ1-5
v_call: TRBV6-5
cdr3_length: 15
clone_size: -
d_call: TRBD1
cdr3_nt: TGTGCCAGCAGTTTCAGACAGGGGAGGAATCAGCCCCAGCATTTT
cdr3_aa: CASSFRQGRNQPQHF

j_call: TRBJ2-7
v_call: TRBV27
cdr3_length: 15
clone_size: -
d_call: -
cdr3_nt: TGTGCCAGCAGTTTTTACAGGGAGAGCTCCTACGAGCAGTACTTC
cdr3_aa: CASSFYRESSYEQYF

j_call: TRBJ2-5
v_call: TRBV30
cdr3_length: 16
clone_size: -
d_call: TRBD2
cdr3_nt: TGTGCCTGGGGGGGGTTAGCGGGGGCCCCCCAAGAGACCCAGTACTTC
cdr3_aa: CAWGGLAGAPQETQYF

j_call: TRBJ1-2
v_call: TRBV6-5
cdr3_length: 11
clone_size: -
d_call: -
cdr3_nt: TGTGCCAGCAGTCCGGACACCGGCTACACCTTC
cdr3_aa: CASSPDTGYTF

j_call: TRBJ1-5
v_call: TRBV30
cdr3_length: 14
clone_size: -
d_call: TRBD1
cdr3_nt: TGTGCCTGGAGCGTACAGGGGGTTGGTCAGCCCCAGCATTTT
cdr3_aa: CAWSVQGVGQPQHF

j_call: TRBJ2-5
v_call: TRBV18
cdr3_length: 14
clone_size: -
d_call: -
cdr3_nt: TGTGCCAGCTCACCAACTAGCATCCAAGAGACCCAGTACTTC
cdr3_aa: CASSPTSIQETQYF

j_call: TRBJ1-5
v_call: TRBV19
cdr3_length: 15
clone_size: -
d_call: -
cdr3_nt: TGTGCCAGTACCCCGACAGCCACTGGCAATCAGCCCCAGCATTTT
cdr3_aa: CASTPTATGNQPQHF

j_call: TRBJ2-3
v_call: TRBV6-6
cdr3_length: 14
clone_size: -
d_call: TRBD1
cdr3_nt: TGTGCCAGCAGCCCGGGACAGGGAACAGATACGCAGTATTTT
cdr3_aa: CASSPGQGTDTQYF